This T cell receptor beta chain was recovered during a study of STAT5B mutations in CD4+ large granular lymphocyte leukemia. On the study more broadly: Among healthy donors, a particular HLA allele went with more CDR3 'QG' motifs.

Sequencing was at survey level. Per the study methods: Productive clonotypes were detectable down to 2.59 x 10-5 frequency. Only in-frame clones appear in the TCRdb table, and some are missing; sequencing was by immunoSEQ multiplex PCR. The DNA was the basis for D and trimming; V, J and clone size are from that table. The sample lists about 30,000 clones, approximately 79% occurring once. The CDR3 sequence is 14 residues long. Germline V gene lookup returns CDR1 SNHLY and CDR2 FYNNEI. The junction had 5 bases not matched to a gene; V was cut back by 5 bases and J by 5 bases. Study conclusions and caveats: Higher CD4+ than CD8+ T-LGLL clonality might reflect small sample size.

This clone has just one count. Its antigen is undetermined. The TCR sequence derives from a human donor in good health. Sample: CD4+ T cells from blood buffy coats. V gene TRBV2 combines with J gene TRBJ1-4, with TRBD1 matching over 7 bases. CDR3 region: CASSRTGGNEKLFF. The CDR3 region has the DNA TGTGCCAGCAGTCGGACAGGCGGGAATGAAAAACTGTTTTTT.